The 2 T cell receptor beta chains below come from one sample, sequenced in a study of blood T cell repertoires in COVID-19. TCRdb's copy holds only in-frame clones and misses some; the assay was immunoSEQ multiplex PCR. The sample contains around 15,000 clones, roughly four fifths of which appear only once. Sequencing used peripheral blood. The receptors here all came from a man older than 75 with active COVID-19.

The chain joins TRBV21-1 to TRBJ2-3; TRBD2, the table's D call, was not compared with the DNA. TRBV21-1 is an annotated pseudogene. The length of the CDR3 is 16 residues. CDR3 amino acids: CASSSMTDSSTDTQYF. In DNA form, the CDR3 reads TGTGCCAGCAGCAGTATGACTGACTCTAGCACAGATACGCAGTATTTT.

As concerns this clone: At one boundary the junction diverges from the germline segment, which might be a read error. The CDR3 reads CASSLGSGSSHEQYF. The CDR3 DNA follows: TGCGCCAGCAGCTTGGGGAGCGGGAGCTCCCACGAGCAGTACTTC. This sequence joins TRBV5-1 and TRBJ2-7; 8 bases agree with TRBD2. The V gene's germline CDR1 is SGHRS and CDR2 YFSETQ. There are 15 residues in the CDR3.